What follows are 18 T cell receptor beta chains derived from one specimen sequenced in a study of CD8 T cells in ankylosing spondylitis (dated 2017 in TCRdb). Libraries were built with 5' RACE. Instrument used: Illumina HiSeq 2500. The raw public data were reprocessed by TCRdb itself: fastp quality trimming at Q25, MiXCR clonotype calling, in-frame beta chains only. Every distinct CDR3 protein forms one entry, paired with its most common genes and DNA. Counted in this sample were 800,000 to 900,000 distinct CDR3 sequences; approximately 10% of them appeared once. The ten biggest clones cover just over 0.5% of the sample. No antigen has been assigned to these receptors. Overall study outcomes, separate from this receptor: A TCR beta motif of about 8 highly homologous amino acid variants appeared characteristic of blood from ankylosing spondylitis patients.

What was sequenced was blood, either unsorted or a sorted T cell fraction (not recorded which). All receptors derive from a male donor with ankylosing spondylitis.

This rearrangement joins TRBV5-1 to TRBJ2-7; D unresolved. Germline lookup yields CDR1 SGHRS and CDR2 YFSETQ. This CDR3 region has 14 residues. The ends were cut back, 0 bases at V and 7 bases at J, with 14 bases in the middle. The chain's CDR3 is CASSLAVSKGEQYF. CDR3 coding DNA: TGCGCCAGCAGCTTGGCCGTGTCCAAAGGAGAGCAGTACTTC.

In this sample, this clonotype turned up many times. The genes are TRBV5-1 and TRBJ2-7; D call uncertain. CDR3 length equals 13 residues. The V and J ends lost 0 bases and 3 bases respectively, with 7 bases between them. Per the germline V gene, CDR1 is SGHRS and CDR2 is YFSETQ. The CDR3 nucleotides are TGCGCCAGCAGCTTGGATGCCTTCTACGAGCAGTACTTC. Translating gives CASSLDAFYEQYF.

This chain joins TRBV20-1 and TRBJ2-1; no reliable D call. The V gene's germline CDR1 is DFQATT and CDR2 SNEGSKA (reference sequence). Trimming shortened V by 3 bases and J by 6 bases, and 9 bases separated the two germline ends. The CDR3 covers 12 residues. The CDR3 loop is CSARYTLNEQFF. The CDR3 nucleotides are TGCAGTGCTAGGTATACTCTCAATGAGCAGTTCTTC.

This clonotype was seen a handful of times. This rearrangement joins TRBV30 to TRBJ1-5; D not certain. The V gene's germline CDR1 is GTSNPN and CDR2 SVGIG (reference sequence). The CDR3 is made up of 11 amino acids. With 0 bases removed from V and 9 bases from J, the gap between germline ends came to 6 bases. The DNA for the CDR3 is TGTGCCTGGAGTGTCGGTGGGCCCCAGCATTTT. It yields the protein CAWSVGGPQHF.

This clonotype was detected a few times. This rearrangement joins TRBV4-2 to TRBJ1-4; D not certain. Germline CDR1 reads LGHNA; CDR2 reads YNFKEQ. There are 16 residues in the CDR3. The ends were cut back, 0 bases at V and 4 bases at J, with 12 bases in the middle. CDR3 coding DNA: TGTGCCAGCAGCCAAGAAACAAACTGGGGTAATGAAAAACTGTTTTTT. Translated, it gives CASSQETNWGNEKLFF.

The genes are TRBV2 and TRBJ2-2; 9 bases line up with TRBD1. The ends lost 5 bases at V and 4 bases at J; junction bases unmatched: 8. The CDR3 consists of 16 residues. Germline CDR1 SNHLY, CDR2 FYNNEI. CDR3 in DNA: TGTGCCAGCAGTCCACAGGGGGCATATCTCACCGGGGAGCTGTTTTTT. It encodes CASSPQGAYLTGELFF.

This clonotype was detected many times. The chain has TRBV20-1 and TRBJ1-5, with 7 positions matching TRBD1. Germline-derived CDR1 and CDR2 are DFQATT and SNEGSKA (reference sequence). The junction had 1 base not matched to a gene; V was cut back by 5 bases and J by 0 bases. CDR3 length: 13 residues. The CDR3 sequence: CSAHRGSNQPQHF. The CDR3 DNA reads TGCAGTGCTCACAGGGGTAGCAATCAGCCCCAGCATTTT.

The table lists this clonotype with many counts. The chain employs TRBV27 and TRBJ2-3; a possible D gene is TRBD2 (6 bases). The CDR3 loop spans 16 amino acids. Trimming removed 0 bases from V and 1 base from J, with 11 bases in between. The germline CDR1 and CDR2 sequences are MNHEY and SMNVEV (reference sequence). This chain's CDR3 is CASSLSGLLGTDTQYF. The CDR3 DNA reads TGTGCCAGCAGTTTATCGGGACTCCTAGGCACAGATACGCAGTATTTT.

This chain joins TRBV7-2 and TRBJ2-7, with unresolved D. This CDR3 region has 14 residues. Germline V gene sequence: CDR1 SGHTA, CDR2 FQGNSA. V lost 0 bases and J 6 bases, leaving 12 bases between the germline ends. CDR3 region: CASSLAVTLGEQYF. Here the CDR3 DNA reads TGTGCCAGCAGCTTAGCGGTGACGCTCGGCGAGCAGTACTTC.

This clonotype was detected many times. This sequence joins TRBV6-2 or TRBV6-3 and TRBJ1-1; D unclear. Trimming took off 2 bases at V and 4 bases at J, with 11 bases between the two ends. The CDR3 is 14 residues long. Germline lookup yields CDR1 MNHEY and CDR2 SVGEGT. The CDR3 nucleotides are TGTGCCAGCAGTTACGGTGGGTTAGGCACTGAAGCTTTCTTT. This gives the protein CASSYGGLGTEAFF.

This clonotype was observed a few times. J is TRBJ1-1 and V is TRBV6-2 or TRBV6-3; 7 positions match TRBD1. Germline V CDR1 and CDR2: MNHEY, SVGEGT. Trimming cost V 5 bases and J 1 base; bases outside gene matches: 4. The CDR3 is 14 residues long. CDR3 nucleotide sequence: TGTGCCAGCAGTGGGGGGACAGAGAACACTGAAGCTTTCTTT. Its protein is CASSGGTENTEAFF.

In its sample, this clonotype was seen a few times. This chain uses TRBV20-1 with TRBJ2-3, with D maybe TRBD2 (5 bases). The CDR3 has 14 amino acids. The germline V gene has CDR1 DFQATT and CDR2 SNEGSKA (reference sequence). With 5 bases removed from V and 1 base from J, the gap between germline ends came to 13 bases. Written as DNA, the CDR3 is TGCAGTGCTCACGATCCCGGGGGCACAGATACGCAGTATTTT. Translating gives CSAHDPGGTDTQYF.

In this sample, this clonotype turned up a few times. For the CDR3, the DNA is TGTGCCACCCTTGGTGGGGGGTATAATTCACCCCTCCACTTT. Amino acid sequence: CATLGGGYNSPLHF. The chain is built from TRBV28 and TRBJ1-6, with TRBD1 as a possible D gene (5 bases). The CDR3 is 14 residues long. Germline CDR1 is MDHEN and CDR2 is SYDVKM. Trimming pared 10 bases from V and 4 bases from J, leaving 14 bases between.

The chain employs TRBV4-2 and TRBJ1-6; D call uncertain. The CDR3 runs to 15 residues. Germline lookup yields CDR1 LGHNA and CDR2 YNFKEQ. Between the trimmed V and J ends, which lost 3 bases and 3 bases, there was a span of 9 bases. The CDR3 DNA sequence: TGTGCCAGCAGCCAGCCCGGACTCTATAATTCACCCCTCCACTTT. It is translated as CASSQPGLYNSPLHF.

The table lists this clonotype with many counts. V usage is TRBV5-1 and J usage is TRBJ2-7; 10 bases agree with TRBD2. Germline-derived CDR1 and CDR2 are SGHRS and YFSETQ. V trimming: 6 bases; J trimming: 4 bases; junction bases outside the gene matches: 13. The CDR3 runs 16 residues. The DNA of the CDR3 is TGCGCCAGCAAAGCTAGCGGGAGCGCTCTCCTATACGAGCAGTACTTC. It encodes CASKASGSALLYEQYF.

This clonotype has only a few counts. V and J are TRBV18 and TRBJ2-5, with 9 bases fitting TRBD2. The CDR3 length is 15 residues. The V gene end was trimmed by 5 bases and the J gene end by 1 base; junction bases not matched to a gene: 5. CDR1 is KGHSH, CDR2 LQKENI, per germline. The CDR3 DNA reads TGTGCCAGCTCAACGAGCGGGAGGTTCCAAGAGACCCAGTACTTC. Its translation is CASSTSGRFQETQYF.

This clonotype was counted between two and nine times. The CDR3 here is CASSYLTGINTGELFF. DNA of the CDR3: TGTGCCAGCAGTTACCTGACAGGGATAAACACCGGGGAGCTGTTTTTT. This chain joins TRBV6-5 and TRBJ2-2; TRBD1 matches at 7 bases. The CDR3 has 16 residues. V trimming: 2 bases; J trimming: 2 bases; junction bases outside the gene matches: 5. CDR1 and CDR2 (germline): MNHEY, SVGAGI.

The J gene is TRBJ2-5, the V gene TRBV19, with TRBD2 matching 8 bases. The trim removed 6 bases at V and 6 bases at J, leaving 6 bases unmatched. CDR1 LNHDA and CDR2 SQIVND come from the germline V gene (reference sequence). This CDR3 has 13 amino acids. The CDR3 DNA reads TGTGCCAGTAGGCGGGAGGTCGGGAAGACCCAGTACTTC. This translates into CASRREVGKTQYF. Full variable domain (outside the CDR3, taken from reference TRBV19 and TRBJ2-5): DGGITQSPKYLFRKEGQNVTLSCEQNLNHDAMYWYRQDPGQGLRLIYYSQIVNDFQKGDIAEGYSVSREKKESFPLTVTSAQKNPTAFYLCASRREVGKTQYFGPGTRLLVL.